Listed below are T cell receptor beta chains from one sample, sequenced in a study of STAT3 mutations in large granular lymphocyte leukemia. The assay was immunoSEQ multiplex PCR, and TCRdb's table has in-frame clones only and misses some. The profile shows 2,000 to 3,000 clones, more than 80% of them singletons. Input material: peripheral blood mononuclear cells. The receptors originated from a woman in her seventies with T-cell large granular lymphocyte leukemia. Some clones in this sample may be carry-over from other donors' samples. Both conserved end residues are part of each CDR3. The order of the fields is V gene, J gene, D gene, clone size, CDR3 DNA, CDR3 protein. A D gene is named only where the DNA matches it firmly. For some rows the clone size is stated as once, few or many, or as a class when expanded; others skip it.

V gene: TRBV6-6; J gene: TRBJ1-1; D gene: -; clone size: -; CDR3 DNA: TGTGCCAGCAGTTACAAGGGCTGGAACACTGAAGCTTTCTTT; CDR3 protein: CASSYKGWNTEAFF
V gene: TRBV18; J gene: TRBJ1-4; D gene: -; clone size: -; CDR3 DNA: TGTGCCAGCTCACCACGGCAGGGGCATGAAAAACTGTTTTTT; CDR3 protein: CASSPRQGHEKLFF
V gene: TRBV7-2; J gene: TRBJ1-2; D gene: -; clone size: -; CDR3 DNA: TGTGCCAGCAGCTTAGCACAACCCTATGGCTACACCTTC; CDR3 protein: CASSLAQPYGYTF
V gene: TRBV29-1; J gene: TRBJ1-1; D gene: TRBD1; clone size: -; CDR3 DNA: TGCAGCGTTGAGGACAGGCTTGAAGCTTTCTTT; CDR3 protein: CSVEDRLEAFF
V gene: TRBV29-1; J gene: TRBJ2-2; D gene: -; clone size: -; CDR3 DNA: TGCAGCGTGGGGCAGGGGTCCGGGGAGCTGTTTTTT; CDR3 protein: CSVGQGSGELFF
V gene: TRBV7-2; J gene: TRBJ2-7; D gene: -; clone size: -; CDR3 DNA: TGTGCCAGCAGGGGGTCTTCCAGCTCCTACGAGCAGTACTTC; CDR3 protein: CASRGSSSSYEQYF
V gene: TRBV18; J gene: TRBJ2-7; D gene: TRBD1; clone size: -; CDR3 DNA: TGTGCCAGCTCACCAAGGGACAGTTTCCCCTACGAGCAGTACTTC; CDR3 protein: CASSPRDSFPYEQYF
V gene: TRBV5-1; J gene: TRBJ2-1; D gene: TRBD2; clone size: -; CDR3 DNA: TGCGCCAGCAGCCCCGGACTAGCGGGGGACTGGGATGAGCAGTTCTTC; CDR3 protein: CASSPGLAGDWDEQFF
V gene: TRBV19; J gene: TRBJ1-5; D gene: TRBD1; clone size: -; CDR3 DNA: TGTGCCAGTAGGACCACAGGGGGCAATCAGCCCCAGCATTTT; CDR3 protein: CASRTTGGNQPQHF
V gene: TRBV30; J gene: TRBJ1-2; D gene: TRBD1; clone size: -; CDR3 DNA: TGTGGATGGGGGACAGGGGGTTATGGCTACACCTTC; CDR3 protein: CGWGTGGYGYTF
V gene: TRBV5-1; J gene: TRBJ1-2; D gene: -; clone size: -; CDR3 DNA: TGCGCCAGCAGCTTGGCTTTCGGCCCGAACTATGGCTACACCTTC; CDR3 protein: CASSLAFGPNYGYTF
V gene: TRBV19; J gene: TRBJ1-4; D gene: TRBD1; clone size: -; CDR3 DNA: TGTGCCAGTAGGCTGGGACAGGGGAATGAAAAACTGTTTTTT; CDR3 protein: CASRLGQGNEKLFF
V gene: TRBV27; J gene: TRBJ1-3; D gene: -; clone size: -; CDR3 DNA: TGTGCCAGCAGTCTCCATGGCGGAAACACCATATATTTT; CDR3 protein: CASSLHGGNTIYF
V gene: TRBV5-4; J gene: TRBJ2-3; D gene: TRBD2; clone size: -; CDR3 DNA: TGTGCCAGCAGCTCCAGCGGGGTTGGCACAGATACGCAGTATTTT; CDR3 protein: CASSSSGVGTDTQYF
V gene: TRBV18; J gene: TRBJ2-2; D gene: TRBD1; clone size: -; CDR3 DNA: TGTGCCAGCTCACTAGCCCGGGACAGCTCGACCGGGGAGCTGTTTTTT; CDR3 protein: CASSLARDSSTGELFF
V gene: TRBV30; J gene: TRBJ2-7; D gene: -; clone size: -; CDR3 DNA: TGTGCCTGGAGTGTCAGGGGAGCAGGAGACGAGCAGTACTTC; CDR3 protein: CAWSVRGAGDEQYF
V gene: TRBV5-1; J gene: TRBJ2-7; D gene: TRBD1; clone size: -; CDR3 DNA: TGCGCCAGCAGCTTGGGTGGGACAGGCTCGTACGAGCAGTACTTC; CDR3 protein: CASSLGGTGSYEQYF
V gene: TRBV30; J gene: TRBJ1-2; D gene: -; clone size: -; CDR3 DNA: TGTGCCTGGGATTCCTCCCCTAACTATGGCTACACCTTC; CDR3 protein: CAWDSSPNYGYTF
V gene: TRBV29-1; J gene: TRBJ2-7; D gene: TRBD1; clone size: -; CDR3 DNA: TGCAGCGTTGGGGGGGGGACAGGGCTCGAGCAGTACTTC; CDR3 protein: CSVGGGTGLEQYF
V gene: TRBV30; J gene: TRBJ1-2; D gene: -; clone size: -; CDR3 DNA: TGTGCCTGGAGTGCGGGTGGGGACCGCTACACCTTC; CDR3 protein: CAWSAGGDRYTF
V gene: TRBV5-1; J gene: TRBJ2-7; D gene: TRBD1; clone size: -; CDR3 DNA: TGCGCCAGCAGCTTGGTGGGGACGACAGGGGTTAACGAGCAGTACTTC; CDR3 protein: CASSLVGTTGVNEQYF
V gene: TRBV2; J gene: TRBJ2-7; D gene: -; clone size: -; CDR3 DNA: TGTGCCAGCAGTGAAGGTCTCAGGGCCTACGAGCAGTACTTC; CDR3 protein: CASSEGLRAYEQYF
V gene: TRBV7-2; J gene: TRBJ2-7; D gene: -; clone size: -; CDR3 DNA: TGTGCCAGCAGCACCTCCGGGTACTACGTCGAGCAGTACTTC; CDR3 protein: CASSTSGYYVEQYF
V gene: TRBV5-6; J gene: TRBJ1-3; D gene: -; clone size: few; CDR3 DNA: TGTGCCAGCAGCTTTTTTATCGCGTGGACCATATATTTT; CDR3 protein: CASSFFIAWTIYF
V gene: TRBV30; J gene: TRBJ2-7; D gene: -; clone size: few; CDR3 DNA: TGTGCCTGGAGTGTACGGGACGCCTACGAGCAGTACTTC; CDR3 protein: CAWSVRDAYEQYF
V gene: TRBV7-2; J gene: TRBJ2-7; D gene: -; clone size: -; CDR3 DNA: TGTGCCAGCAGCCCGACGGGGGACCCCTCCTACGAGCAGTACTTC; CDR3 protein: CASSPTGDPSYEQYF
V gene: TRBV19; J gene: TRBJ2-2; D gene: -; clone size: once; CDR3 DNA: TGTGCCAGTAGTTTGGGACATTCTACTAACACCGGGGAGCTGTTTTTT; CDR3 protein: CASSLGHSTNTGELFF
V gene: TRBV19; J gene: TRBJ2-7; D gene: -; clone size: once; CDR3 DNA: TGTGCCAGTAGTATTCGCAGGGACTCCTACGAGCAGTACTTC; CDR3 protein: CASSIRRDSYEQYF
V gene: TRBV30; J gene: TRBJ1-1; D gene: TRBD1; clone size: -; CDR3 DNA: TGTGCCTGGAGTCAGGGACAGGTTGAAGCTTTCTTT; CDR3 protein: CAWSQGQVEAFF
V gene: TRBV30; J gene: TRBJ1-2; D gene: -; clone size: -; CDR3 DNA: TGTGCCTGGAGTGTACCTCGGCGGGGGAACTATGGCTACACCTTC; CDR3 protein: CAWSVPRRGNYGYTF
V gene: TRBV4-3; J gene: TRBJ1-6; D gene: -; clone size: -; CDR3 DNA: TGCGCCAGCAGCCAAATGGAGAGCTCCTATAATTCACCCCTCCACTTT; CDR3 protein: CASSQMESSYNSPLHF
V gene: TRBV1; J gene: TRBJ2-3; D gene: -; clone size: -; CDR3 DNA: TGCACCAACTTAGGTAGGACTAGCGGGCCCCGCCGCACAGATACGCAGTATTTT; CDR3 protein: CTNLGRTSGPRRTDTQYF
V gene: TRBV7-9; J gene: TRBJ2-7; D gene: TRBD1; clone size: -; CDR3 DNA: TGTGCCAGCAGCTTAACCCCCACAGGGGACTACGAGCAGTACTTC; CDR3 protein: CASSLTPTGDYEQYF
V gene: TRBV29-1; J gene: TRBJ2-7; D gene: -; clone size: -; CDR3 DNA: TGCAGCGGTCGGGACGGCGGGTACGAGCAGTACTTC; CDR3 protein: CSGRDGGYEQYF